The 27 T cell receptor beta chains below were found in one sample sequenced in a study of T cells after yellow fever vaccination. TCRdb re-called the 5' RACE reads through MiXCR, storing one row per CDR3 protein. The data contain 500,000 to 700,000 distinct CDR3 sequences, 15% to 20% of them singletons. Sample: PBMCs, taken 15 days after the yellow fever booster vaccination. Every receptor here comes from a man in his thirties or forties who received the YFV17D yellow fever vaccine.

A few counts support this clonotype. The chain recombines TRBV28 with TRBJ1-3; TRBD1 might be the D (6 bases). Germline CDR1 reads MDHEN; CDR2 reads SYDVKM. V was shortened by 8 bases and J by 0 bases, with 14 bases between the two germline ends. The CDR3 is 15 amino acids. DNA of the CDR3: TGTGCCAGCCGAGGACAGCCTAACTCTGGAAACACCATATATTTT. The encoded protein is CASRGQPNSGNTIYF.

This clonotype occurred a few times. The chain carries TRBV5-1 and TRBJ1-2; TRBD1 matches at 9 bases. V lost 4 bases and J lost 8; bases outside the gene matches: 6. Germline values: CDR1 SGHRS, CDR2 YFSETQ. The CDR3 contains 13 residues. The CDR3 sequence: CASSRGQGEGYTF. In nucleotides, the CDR3 is TGCGCCAGCAGCCGGGGACAGGGAGAAGGCTACACCTTC.

V gene TRBV10-3 combines with J gene TRBJ2-5; 7 bases map to TRBD2. In germline, CDR1 is ENHRY, CDR2 SYGVKD. The CDR3 has 14 residues. The trim removed 2 bases at V and 2 bases at J, leaving 2 bases unmatched. The CDR3 DNA sequence: TGTGCCATCAGTGAGCCGGGACTACAAGAGACCCAGTACTTC. Its translation: CAISEPGLQETQYF.

This CDR3 reads CASSPGLAKAKNIQYF. As DNA, the CDR3 is TGTGCCAGCAGTCCGGGACTCGCTAAAGCCAAAAACATTCAGTACTTC. The V and J genes are TRBV27 and TRBJ2-4, with TRBD2 as a possible D gene (6 bases). The CDR3 totals 16 residues. The V gene's germline CDR1 is MNHEY and CDR2 SMNVEV (reference sequence). V was trimmed by 5 bases and J by 0 bases, leaving 14 bases between them.

The CDR3 spells CASSDQGAREQYF. The CDR3 DNA is TGCGCCAGCAGTGACCAGGGGGCGCGGGAGCAGTACTTC. V is TRBV10-1 and J is TRBJ2-7; 8 nucleotides agree with TRBD1. This CDR3 comprises 13 residues. CDR1 WNHNN and CDR2 SYGVQD come from the germline V gene (reference sequence). J lost 7 bases, V lost 3 bases, and 5 bases had no gene match.

This clonotype occurred a few times. This chain's CDR3 is CASSSQGASGELFF. In DNA form, the CDR3 reads TGTGCCAGCAGTTCCCAGGGGGCCTCCGGGGAGCTGTTTTTT. The chain couples TRBV27 to TRBJ2-2; 8 positions match TRBD1. Losses at the gene ends were 4 bases for V and 6 bases for J; bases not matched to a gene: 4. CDR3 length: 14 amino acids. Germline V gives CDR1 MNHEY, CDR2 SMNVEV (reference sequence).

Many counts were recorded for this clonotype. This chain uses TRBV25-1 with TRBJ2-7, with 13 nucleotides matching TRBD2. V lost 4 bases, J lost 2 bases, and 8 bases stayed unmatched. This CDR3 has 17 amino acids. Germline CDR1 is MGHDK and CDR2 is SYGVNS. This CDR3 reads CASSVTGTSGITYEQYF. The DNA for the CDR3 is TGTGCCAGCAGTGTAACCGGGACTAGCGGGATAACCTACGAGCAGTACTTC.

This clonotype was detected only a few times. V and J are TRBV10-3 and TRBJ2-2; 10 bases align to TRBD2. The CDR3 is 15 amino acids. The germline CDR1 and CDR2 sequences are ENHRY and SYGVKD. J gave up 4 bases and V 4 bases, and 3 bases lay outside the gene matches. The CDR3 DNA follows: TGTGCCATCAGTGGGACTAGCGGTACCACCGGGGAGCTGTTTTTT. It encodes CAISGTSGTTGELFF.

The chain is built from TRBV10-3 and TRBJ1-2; weak D call: TRBD1 (5 bases). The length of the CDR3 is 13 residues. Germline V gives CDR1 ENHRY, CDR2 SYGVKD. Trimming removed 8 bases at V and 4 bases at J, with 14 bases between. CDR3 coding DNA: TGTGCCATCCGGGGCCCGGACGTCTATGGCTACACCTTC. Translating it yields CAIRGPDVYGYTF.

V gene TRBV7-6 combines with J gene TRBJ1-4, with D hard to call. Germline V gene lookup returns CDR1 SGHVS and CDR2 FNYEAQ. This CDR3 contains 15 residues. Trimming stripped 7 bases from V and 7 bases from J, with 19 bases between. The CDR3 protein is CASTLTEMWGEKLFF. In DNA form, the CDR3 reads TGTGCCAGCACCCTGACTGAAATGTGGGGTGAAAAACTGTTTTTT.

The V and J genes are TRBV27 and TRBJ1-2; no firm D call. CDR1 and CDR2 from the germline V gene are MNHEY and SMNVEV (reference sequence). The V and J ends lost 5 bases and 4 bases respectively, with 14 bases between them. This CDR3 is built from 14 residues. The CDR3 region is CASSPNPGLYGYTF. The CDR3 DNA is TGTGCCAGCAGTCCAAACCCCGGTCTCTATGGCTACACCTTC.

CDR3 loop: CASSLSGRRNTGELFF. The CDR3 DNA is TGTGCCAGCAGCTTATCGGGGAGGAGGAACACCGGGGAGCTGTTTTTT. The V gene is TRBV11-1, the J gene TRBJ2-2; the D gene is possibly TRBD2 (6 bases). V dropped 2 bases and J dropped 1 base, with 11 bases sitting between them. There are 16 residues in the CDR3. Germline V lookup: CDR1 SGHAT, CDR2 FQDESV (reference sequence). Drawing the rest from reference TRBV11-1 and TRBJ2-2, the complete variable domain is EAEVAQSPRYKITEKSQAVAFWCDPISGHATLYWYRQILGQGPELLVQFQDESVVDDSQLPKDRFSAERLKGVDSTLKIQPAELGDSAMYLCASSLSGRRNTGELFFGEGSRLTVL.

This chain uses TRBV25-1 with TRBJ2-7, with D possibly called TRBD1 or TRBD2 (5 bases each). The germline V gene encodes CDR1 MGHDK and CDR2 SYGVNS. V was pared by 4 bases and J by 7 bases, with 17 bases between. The CDR3 totals 14 residues. CDR3 DNA: TGTGCCAGCAGTGTTTCAGGGACGCGGGTGGAGCAGTACTTC. This gives the protein CASSVSGTRVEQYF.

This clonotype was counted many times. V gene TRBV6-2 or TRBV6-3 combines with J gene TRBJ2-3, with 7 bases matching TRBD1. The germline V gene has CDR1 MNHEY and CDR2 SVGEGT. Unmatched junction bases numbered 21, after V lost 2 bases and J lost 4 bases. CDR3 size: 20 residues. This CDR3 reads CASSYAKGQNKSYRADTQYF. The CDR3 DNA follows: TGTGCCAGCAGTTACGCGAAGGGACAGAACAAGAGTTATCGCGCAGATACGCAGTATTTT.

The chain links TRBV19 to TRBJ2-3, with D uncertain. CDR3 length equals 15 residues. V dropped 6 bases and J dropped 0 bases, with 13 bases sitting between them. Germline V CDR1 and CDR2: LNHDA, SQIVND (reference sequence). In DNA, the CDR3 is TGTGCCAGTAGCCTAAGCCTCACTAGCACAGATACGCAGTATTTT. Its translation is CASSLSLTSTDTQYF.

The table lists this clonotype with a few counts. V gene TRBV10-3 combines with J gene TRBJ2-1; weak D call: TRBD2 (5 bases). Looked up from germline, CDR1 is ENHRY and CDR2 is SYGVKD. V lost 11 bases and J lost 4, with 21 bases in between. The CDR3 runs 15 residues. The DNA of the CDR3 is TGTGCCGTCAAGGAGGCGGGTGACGGTTACAATGAGCAGTTCTTC. It translates to CAVKEAGDGYNEQFF.

The chain is built from TRBV11-2 and TRBJ2-2, with 15 bases lining up with TRBD2. V was clipped by 4 bases and J by 5 bases; unmatched bases: 14. Germline CDR1 SGHAT, CDR2 FQNNGV. The CDR3 extends over 20 amino acids. This CDR3 reads CASSSPGTSGRRRWTGELFF. The CDR3 coding sequence is TGTGCCAGCAGCTCGCCGGGGACTAGCGGGAGGAGACGCTGGACCGGGGAGCTGTTTTTT. Together with reference TRBV11-2 and TRBJ2-2, the CDR3 gives the full variable domain: EAGVAQSPRYKIIEKRQSVAFWCNPISGHATLYWYQQILGQGPKLLIQFQNNGVVDDSQLPKDRFSAERLKGVDSTLKIQPAKLEDSAVYLCASSSPGTSGRRRWTGELFFGEGSRLTVL.

V is TRBV29-1 and J is TRBJ2-7; no firm D call. The CDR3 totals 12 residues. V dropped 3 bases and J dropped 5 bases, with 11 bases sitting between them. Per germline, CDR1 SQVTM and CDR2 ANQGSEA. CDR3 amino acids: CSVDLGLDEQYF. The CDR3 nucleotides are TGCAGCGTTGATTTGGGTCTTGACGAGCAGTACTTC.

V is TRBV7-2 and J is TRBJ2-2; no clear D gene. V was cut by 8 bases and J by 6 bases, with 13 bases left in between. The germline V gene has CDR1 SGHTA and CDR2 FQGNSA. The CDR3 covers 13 residues. The CDR3 reads CASQVGFPGELFF. The CDR3 DNA follows: TGTGCCAGCCAAGTGGGGTTCCCCGGGGAGCTGTTTTTT.

This sequence joins TRBV2 and TRBJ2-7; D tentatively fits TRBD1 or TRBD2 (5 bases each). The CDR3 has 14 amino acids. Between the trimmed V and J ends, which lost 3 bases and 4 bases, there was a span of 13 bases. CDR1 is SNHLY, CDR2 FYNNEI, per germline. The CDR3 sequence: CASSEGRQWYEQYF. DNA of the CDR3: TGTGCCAGCAGTGAGGGGAGACAGTGGTACGAGCAGTACTTC. Together with reference TRBV2 and TRBJ2-7, the CDR3 gives the full variable domain: EPEVTQTPSHQVTQMGQEVILRCVPISNHLYFYWYRQILGQKVEFLVSFYNNEISEKSEIFDDQFSVERPDGSNFTLKIRSTKLEDSAMYFCASSEGRQWYEQYFGPGTRLTVT.

This rearrangement joins TRBV7-3 to TRBJ2-7, with 15 nucleotides matching TRBD2. This CDR3 has 19 residues. The V and J ends lost 5 bases and 2 bases, in that order; junction bases with no gene match: 13. CDR1 and CDR2 from the germline V gene are SGHTA and FQGTGA. The chain's CDR3 is CASSPGTSGRSLGTYEQYF. CDR3 bases: TGTGCCAGCAGCCCCGGGACTAGCGGGAGGTCCCTAGGGACCTACGAGCAGTACTTC.

V and J are TRBV12-3 or TRBV12-4 and TRBJ2-1; 9 nucleotides align to TRBD2. The CDR3 loop spans 16 amino acids. Germline trimming cut 7 bases from V and 2 bases from J; bases unmatched to any gene: 9. The DNA for the CDR3 is TGTGCCAGCACCGATGGGACTAGCAAAACCTACAATGAGCAGTTCTTC. Encoded protein: CASTDGTSKTYNEQFF.

The chain carries TRBV20-1 and TRBJ1-6, with D possibly matching TRBD1 (5 bases). From germline, CDR1 is DFQATT and CDR2 SNEGSKA (reference sequence). The ends were cut back, 4 bases at V and 7 bases at J, with 8 bases in the middle. This CDR3 is built from 12 residues. This chain's CDR3 is CSATGQNSPLHF. In DNA, the CDR3 is TGCAGTGCTACAGGGCAAAATTCACCCCTCCACTTT.

This clonotype was recorded a few times. The rearrangement uses TRBV29-1 and TRBJ2-7; 10 positions match TRBD1. V lost 0 bases to trimming and J lost 5 bases; unmatched junction nucleotides: 16. The CDR3 totals 18 residues. Germline loops: CDR1 SQVTM, CDR2 ANQGSEA. CDR3 protein: CSVEDQEGWGQGYHEQYF. In nucleotides, the CDR3 is TGCAGCGTTGAAGATCAAGAAGGGTGGGGACAGGGGTATCACGAGCAGTACTTC.

V gene TRBV7-2 combines with J gene TRBJ2-5; a weak D match, TRBD2 (5 bases). The J call could be wrong; TRBJ2-3 is a better fit for the DNA end. The CDR3 has 11 amino acids. Germline V gives CDR1 SGHTA, CDR2 FQGNSA. This CDR3 reads CASSPRGAQYF. The CDR3 DNA is TGTGCCAGCAGCCCCCGGGGAGCGCAGTATTTT.

This clonotype has just one count. V usage is TRBV29-1 and J usage is TRBJ1-5, with TRBD1 identical over 9 bases. With 4 bases clipped from V and 6 bases from J, the junction kept 4 bases outside the gene matches. CDR3 length: 13 residues. Germline V gene sequence: CDR1 SQVTM, CDR2 ANQGSEA. CDR3 DNA: TGCAGCGTTGGGGACAGGGAGAGTCAGCCCCAGCATTTT. Its translation: CSVGDRESQPQHF.

In its sample, this clonotype was seen a few times. The chain joins TRBV12-3 or TRBV12-4 to TRBJ2-5, with D perhaps given as TRBD1 or TRBD2 (5 bases each). The CDR3 consists of 16 residues. Trimming removed 5 bases at V and 2 bases at J, with 18 bases between. In DNA, the CDR3 is TGTGCCAGCAGTCCTAATGAGGGGACGCGGCAAGAGACCCAGTACTTC. The encoded protein is CASSPNEGTRQETQYF.